The TCR beta chain under discussion was sequenced for a study of blood T cell repertoires in COVID-19. Study-wide background: Samples came from the United States, Italy and Spain, spanning acute and convalescent COVID-19. PBMCs, B-cell-depleted T cells, or T cells provided the cDNA or gDNA that made up the material.

The CDR3 is 15 residues long. The trim removed 2 bases at V and 2 bases at J, leaving 1 base unmatched. Germline loops: CDR1 MNHEY, CDR2 SVGEGT. Per the authors' pipeline: Reference gene primer amplification in the assay estimated nucleated cell counts. Clones were sequenced by immunoSEQ multiplex PCR, and TCRdb holds only the in-frame ones, with some missing. V and J calls and clone size are given by that table; D and trimming were obtained from the DNA. In the table there are about 230,000 clones, 84% of which are singletons. The sequence was collected from a man between 35 and 55 years old who had recovered from COVID-19. The sequencing sample was made of peripheral blood. The V and J genes are TRBV6-2 or TRBV6-3 and TRBJ2-1, with 9 bases aligning to TRBD2. CDR3 in amino acids: CASSYSGRTYNEQFF. The CDR3 DNA reads TGTGCCAGCAGTTACAGCGGGAGGACCTACAATGAGCAGTTCTTC.